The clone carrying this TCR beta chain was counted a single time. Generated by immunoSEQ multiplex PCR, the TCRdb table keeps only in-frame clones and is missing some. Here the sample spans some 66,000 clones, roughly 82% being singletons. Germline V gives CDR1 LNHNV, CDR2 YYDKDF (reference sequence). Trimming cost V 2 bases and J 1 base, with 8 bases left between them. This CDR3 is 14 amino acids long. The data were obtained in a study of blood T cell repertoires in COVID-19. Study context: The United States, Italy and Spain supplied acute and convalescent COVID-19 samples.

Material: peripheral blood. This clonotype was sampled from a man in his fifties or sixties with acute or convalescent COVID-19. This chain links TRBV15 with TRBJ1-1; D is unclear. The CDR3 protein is CATSRNTANTEAFF. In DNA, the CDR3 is TGTGCCACCAGCAGAAACACAGCGAACACTGAAGCTTTCTTT. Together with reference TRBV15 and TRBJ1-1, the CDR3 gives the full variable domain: DAMVIQNPRYQVTQFGKPVTLSCSQTLNHNVMYWYQQKSSQAPKLLFHYYDKDFNNEADTPDNFQSRRPNTSFCFLDIRSPGLGDTAMYLCATSRNTANTEAFFGQGTRLTVV.